One sample yielded the 5 T cell receptor beta chains listed below, sequenced in a study of molecular identifiers for immune sequencing clone quantification. Via MiXCR, TCRdb re-called the PCR reads, giving one row per CDR3 protein. The sample has just under 650,000 distinct CDR3 sequences, 20% seen once. The sequencing sample was made of naive CD8+ T cells from blood, with Jurkat cell RNA spiked in. Noted subset: FACS-sorted CD8+CD4-CCR7+CD45RA+ naive T cells. The origin of the receptors is a human donor in good health. Some libraries in this study had Jurkat cell RNA spiked in.

In this sample, this clonotype turned up many times. The chain recombines TRBV27 with TRBJ1-2; D is unresolved. CDR3 length equals 15 residues. V lost 3 bases and J 6 bases, leaving 17 bases between the germline ends. Germline loops: CDR1 MNHEY, CDR2 SMNVEV (reference sequence). CDR3 in amino acids: CASSFSSIRKNGYTF. CDR3 nucleotides: TGTGCCAGCAGTTTCTCTAGTATACGGAAGAATGGCTACACCTTC.

Turning to this clonotype: An end of the junction does not agree with germline; a read error may underlie this. V gene TRBV9 combines with J gene TRBJ2-3; the match to TRBD2 covers 12 bases. This CDR3 region has 16 residues. Germline loops: CDR1 SGDLS, CDR2 YYNGEE. CDR3 nucleotide sequence: TGTGCCAGCAGCGCTCCTAGCGGGAGGGCAACAGATGCGCAGTATTTT. It encodes CASSAPSGRATDAQYF. Filled out from reference TRBV9 and TRBJ2-3, the complete variable domain reads DSGVTQTPKHLITATGQRVTLRCSPRSGDLSVYWYQQSLDQGLQFLIQYYNGEERAKGNILERFSAQQFPDLHSELNLSSLELGDSALYFCASSAPSGRATDAQYFGPGTRLTVL.

Ten or more counts support this clonotype. The CDR3 nucleotides read TGTGCCAGCAGTGAAACAAACCGACTAGCGGAGGCGGCAGATACGCAGTATTTT. This encodes CASSETNRLAEAADTQYF. V usage is TRBV2 and J usage is TRBJ2-3, with 9 bases that match TRBD2. Trimming at V came to 2 bases and at J to 4 bases, leaving 13 bases not matched to a gene. There are 18 residues in the CDR3. CDR1 is SNHLY and CDR2 is FYNNEI in the germline V gene.

There are many counts of this clonotype. The V call is TRBV6-6, the J call TRBJ2-7, with unresolved D. V lost 2 bases, J lost 6 bases, and 2 bases lay in between. CDR1 MNHNY and CDR2 SVGAGI come from the germline V gene (reference sequence). The CDR3 has 10 amino acids. This CDR3 is CASSYGEQYF. DNA for the CDR3: TGTGCCAGCAGTTACGGCGAGCAGTACTTC.

Of note for this clonotype: Here the CDR3 omits its conserved ending phenylalanine or tryptophan, so a read error is the likely source. The chain couples TRBV7-9 to TRBJ2-3, with D perhaps TRBD1 or TRBD2 (5 bases each). CDR3 length: 17 amino acids. Looked up from germline, CDR1 is SEHNR and CDR2 is FQNEAQ (reference sequence). V shed 1 base and J shed 3 bases, with 17 bases lying between them. The CDR3 coding sequence is TGTGCCAGCAGCTTAGTAAACTGGGGGTTAGGGACAGATACGCAGTATCTT. As protein: CASSLVNWGLGTDTQYL.